This T cell receptor (beta chain) is drawn from a study of T cells after yellow fever vaccination. Study at large: For low cell numbers, libraries were made with SMART-Seq v4 Ultra Low Input. Whole-study findings and limits: Reappearing after the booster were most of the clones from primary vaccination (less than 97% CD4, approximately 89% CD8).

This clonotype appeared many times. TCRdb fed the 5' RACE reads into MiXCR, producing one record per CDR3 protein. The repertoire includes tens of thousands of distinct CDR3 sequences, roughly 5% of them detected once, and around 20% sits in the top ten. The CDR3 has 11 amino acids. CDR1 and CDR2 (germline): SEHNR, FQNEAQ (reference sequence). V was clipped by 6 bases and J by 10 bases, with 11 bases between them. Sequencing was performed on PBMCs, either bulk or a sorted T-cell subset (CD4+, CD8+, memory, or dextramer-sorted; not recorded which), taken around 45 days after the first yellow fever vaccination. This sequence was found in a man aged 18 to 30 who received the YFV17D yellow fever vaccine. This chain uses TRBV7-9 with TRBJ2-3; no firm D call. The CDR3 nucleotides read TGTGCCAGCAGGTTTGTTGGCCCGCAGTATTTT. Translation gives CASRFVGPQYF. Supplemented by reference TRBV7-9 and TRBJ2-3, the full variable domain reads DTGVSQNPRHKITKRGQNVTFRCDPISEHNRLYWYRQTLGQGPEFLTYFQNEAQLEKSRLLSDRFSAERPKGSFSTLEIQRTEQGDSAMYLCASRFVGPQYFGPGTRLTVL.